A single sample gave rise to the 27 T cell receptor beta chains below, sequenced in a study of OX40 agonist ivuxolimab in advanced cancers. Assay used: immunoSEQ multiplex PCR; TCRdb lists only in-frame clones, some missing. The sample includes about 49,000 clones, approximately 81% of them seen just once. Sequences were derived from CD4+ or CD8+ T cells sorted from blood, sampled in a trial of the OX40 agonist ivuxolimab. The receptors derive from an adult with an advanced solid tumor such as melanoma, head and neck, liver or kidney cancer.

J is TRBJ2-1 and V is TRBV11-3, with 9 bases lining up with TRBD1. J lost 8 bases, V lost 4 bases, and 9 bases had no gene match. The CDR3 consists of 15 residues. Germline V gene sequence: CDR1 SGHNT, CDR2 YENEEA. CDR3 bases: TGTGCCAGCAGCTCCCCGGGACAGGGTATCCATGAGCAGTTCTTC. It specifies CASSSPGQGIHEQFF.

The chain links TRBV5-4 to TRBJ2-3, with D perhaps matching TRBD2 (6 bases). Per germline, CDR1 SGHNT and CDR2 YYREEE (reference sequence). The CDR3 is 15 residues long. V was clipped by 4 bases and J by 5 bases, with 17 bases between them. CDR3 coding DNA: TGTGCCAGCAGCACCCCGGGACCAGCGGGAGATACGCAGTATTTT. This gives the protein CASSTPGPAGDTQYF. The full variable domain, completed using reference TRBV5-4 and TRBJ2-3, is ETGVTQSPTHLIKTRGQQVTLRCSSQSGHNTVSWYQQALGQGPQFIFQYYREEENGRGNFPPRFSGLQFPNYSSELNVNALELDDSALYLCASSTPGPAGDTQYFGPGTRLTVL.

This sequence joins TRBV2 and TRBJ2-1, with 9 nucleotides matching TRBD1. CDR1 and CDR2 (germline): SNHLY, FYNNEI. V was pared by 4 bases and J by 7 bases, with 14 bases of the junction left unmatched. CDR3 size: 17 residues. CDR3 loop: CASSVHLSGQGLNEQFF. As DNA, the CDR3 is TGTGCCAGCAGTGTCCACCTTTCGGGACAGGGATTGAATGAGCAGTTCTTC.

The rearrangement joins TRBV14 to TRBJ2-5, with TRBD1 matching over 7 bases. V was clipped by 4 bases and J by 5 bases; unmatched bases: 10. Germline-derived CDR1 and CDR2 are SGHDN and FVKESK. This CDR3 comprises 15 residues. The CDR3 loop reads CASSPGQVIYETQYF. In DNA, the CDR3 is TGTGCCAGCAGCCCAGGACAGGTTATCTACGAGACCCAGTACTTC.

The V gene is TRBV27, the J gene TRBJ1-1; D ambiguous. The CDR3 consists of 13 residues. Germline assignment: CDR1 MNHEY and CDR2 SMNVEV (reference sequence). The ends were cut back, 2 bases at V and 4 bases at J, with 8 bases in the middle. The CDR3 reads CASSLGRFTEAFF. The DNA of the CDR3 is TGTGCCAGCAGTTTAGGTCGCTTCACTGAAGCTTTCTTT.

This chain joins TRBV9 and TRBJ1-4; 7 positions match TRBD1. Trimming at V came to 5 bases and at J to 2 bases, leaving 3 bases not matched to a gene. CDR1 and CDR2 from the germline V gene are SGDLS and YYNGEE. The CDR3 contains 14 residues. The CDR3 reads CASSRTGTNEKLFF. The CDR3 DNA follows: TGTGCCAGCAGTCGGACAGGTACTAATGAAAAACTGTTTTTT.

V is TRBV6-5 and J is TRBJ2-3, with D unresolved. Germline V lookup: CDR1 MNHEY, CDR2 SVGAGI. Trimming removed 3 bases at V and 2 bases at J, with 6 bases between. The CDR3 consists of 13 residues. The CDR3 region has the DNA TGTGCCAGCAGTTATCAGCCCACAGATACGCAGTATTTT. Protein sequence: CASSYQPTDTQYF.

This clone was observed a few times. The V gene is TRBV10-3, the J gene TRBJ1-2; D gene ambiguous. Trimming pared 2 bases from V and 7 bases from J, leaving 11 bases between. The V gene's germline CDR1 is ENHRY and CDR2 SYGVKD. The CDR3 consists of 13 residues. The CDR3 sequence: CAISEGLMGGYTF. In DNA, the CDR3 is TGTGCCATCAGTGAGGGCTTAATGGGTGGCTACACCTTC.

The J gene is TRBJ2-3, the V gene TRBV7-9, with a possible D match to TRBD2 (7 bases). This CDR3 contains 17 residues. V was clipped by 7 bases and J by 2 bases, with 22 bases between them. Germline V CDR1 and CDR2: SEHNR, FQNEAQ (reference sequence). The CDR3 spells CASILRGARDYTDTQYF. The CDR3 nucleotides are TGTGCCAGCATCCTCCGGGGGGCGAGGGATTACACAGATACGCAGTATTTT.

J is TRBJ2-1 and V is TRBV4-1; weak D call: TRBD2 (6 bases). Germline CDR1 reads MGHRA; CDR2 reads YSYEKL. The CDR3 loop spans 14 amino acids. With 0 bases removed from V and 10 bases from J, the gap between germline ends came to 13 bases. CDR3 sequence: CASSQEGGLREQFF. The CDR3 DNA is TGCGCCAGCAGCCAAGAGGGAGGACTTAGGGAGCAGTTCTTC.

This CDR3 is CSVVRQEETQYF. CDR3 nucleotide sequence: TGCAGCGTTGTCCGACAGGAAGAGACCCAGTACTTC. The chain has TRBV29-1 and TRBJ2-5, with D possibly being TRBD1 (6 bases). The CDR3 contains 12 residues. Germline V gene lookup returns CDR1 SQVTM and CDR2 ANQGSEA. Trimming left V 4 bases short and J 3 bases short, with 9 bases between.

In this sample, this clone turned up a few times. For the CDR3, the DNA is TGCGCCAGCAGCCAAGATTCTAGCGGGGGGGTGAGGGAGCAGTACTTC. This gives the protein CASSQDSSGGVREQYF. V gene TRBV4-3 combines with J gene TRBJ2-7; 12 bases align to TRBD2. Per the germline V gene, CDR1 is LGHNA and CDR2 is YSLEER. The junction had 7 bases not matched to a gene; V was cut back by 0 bases and J by 7 bases. The CDR3 sequence is 16 residues long.

This chain links TRBV11-2 with TRBJ2-1; D is unresolved. The CDR3 has 14 residues. V was pared by 6 bases and J by 0 bases, with 9 bases between. Per the germline V gene, CDR1 is SGHAT and CDR2 is FQNNGV. CDR3 region: CASSAGSSYNEQFF. CDR3 DNA: TGTGCCAGCAGTGCCGGTAGCTCCTACAATGAGCAGTTCTTC.

CDR3 DNA: TGTGCCAGCAGCTTAGTACAGGGTGGCACCGGGGAGCTGTTTTTT. Its protein product is CASSLVQGGTGELFF. The rearrangement links TRBV7-3 to TRBJ2-2; D is perhaps TRBD1 (6 bases). Trimming cost V 2 bases and J 4 bases, with 11 bases left between them. Germline values: CDR1 SGHTA, CDR2 FQGTGA. CDR3 size: 15 residues.

The chain couples TRBV4-3 to TRBJ1-2, with no clear D. The V gene lost 1 base and the J gene lost 4 bases, with 10 bases spanning the gap. CDR3 length: 14 amino acids. Germline V CDR1 and CDR2: LGHNA, YSLEER. CDR3 bases: TGCGCCAGCAGCCAAGGTCGGGGTCCCTATGGCTACACCTTC. Translation: CASSQGRGPYGYTF.

V is TRBV15 and J is TRBJ2-3, with TRBD2 matching 12 bases. CDR1 is LNHNV and CDR2 is YYDKDF in the germline V gene (reference sequence). V lost 5 bases to trimming and J lost 5 bases; unmatched junction nucleotides: 5. CDR3 length: 15 residues. The CDR3 DNA reads as TGTGCCACCAGCGGTACTAGCGGGGGGATAGATACGCAGTATTTT. Translation: CATSGTSGGIDTQYF.

The chain carries TRBV6-6 and TRBJ2-3; 9 nucleotides align to TRBD2. The CDR3 spans 14 residues. The germline gives CDR1 MNHNY, CDR2 SVGAGI (reference sequence). The V segment lost 5 bases and the J segment 6 bases; nucleotides outside the gene matches: 6. CDR3 residues: CASSGGGATDTQYF. CDR3 DNA: TGTGCCAGCAGTGGCGGGGGGGCTACGGATACGCAGTATTTT.

This chain joins TRBV29-1 and TRBJ2-2; 8 bases map to TRBD1. V dropped 5 bases and J dropped 6; count of bases not matched to a gene: 8. The germline V gene has CDR1 SQVTM and CDR2 ANQGSEA. The CDR3 is 14 residues long. The CDR3 bases are TGCAGCGTTACCGGACAGGGTCGGGCCGGGGAGCTGTTTTTT. It encodes CSVTGQGRAGELFF.

V gene TRBV28 combines with J gene TRBJ2-5; D ambiguous. The CDR3 consists of 13 residues. The germline V and J ends were trimmed by 7 bases and 4 bases, with 13 bases remaining between them. Germline V gives CDR1 MDHEN, CDR2 SYDVKM. The CDR3 DNA follows: TGTGCCAGCACTCGTGTCCCCGGAGAGACCCAGTACTTC. Its translation: CASTRVPGETQYF. The full variable domain, rest sourced from reference TRBV28 and TRBJ2-5, is DVKVTQSSRYLVKRTGEKVFLECVQDMDHENMFWYRQDPGLGLRLIYFSYDVKMKEKGDIPEGYSVSREKKERFSLILESASTNQTSMYLCASTRVPGETQYFGPGTRLLVL.

The V and J genes are TRBV7-6 and TRBJ2-3; D gene uncertain. V was pared by 5 bases and J by 2 bases, with 14 bases between. Germline CDR1 reads SGHVS; CDR2 reads FNYEAQ. CDR3 size: 15 residues. The CDR3 DNA sequence: TGTGCCAGCAGCCAAGGAATAGGATACACAGATACGCAGTATTTT. Translating it yields CASSQGIGYTDTQYF. Using reference TRBV7-6 and TRBJ2-3 for the parts outside the CDR3, the full variable domain is GAGVSQSPRYKVTKRGQDVALRCDPISGHVSLYWYRQALGQGPEFLTYFNYEAQQDKSGLPNDRFSAERPEGSISTLTIQRTEQRDSAMYRCASSQGIGYTDTQYFGPGTRLTVL.

The rearrangement links TRBV25-1 to TRBJ1-2, with D perhaps TRBD1 (6 bases). The germline gives CDR1 MGHDK, CDR2 SYGVNS. This CDR3 has 13 residues. V lost 4 bases and J lost 3, with 9 bases in between. The CDR3, as DNA: TGTGCCAGCAGTGCAGGGGCCTACTATGGCTACACCTTC. As protein: CASSAGAYYGYTF.

This chain joins TRBV28 and TRBJ2-5; TRBD1 agrees at 8 bases. The CDR3 sequence is 15 residues long. In germline, CDR1 is MDHEN, CDR2 SYDVKM. Losses at the gene ends were 4 bases for V and 5 bases for J; bases not matched to a gene: 9. The CDR3: CASSYGQGRQETQYF. The CDR3 coding sequence is TGTGCCAGCAGTTACGGACAGGGCCGCCAGGAGACCCAGTACTTC.

The chain has TRBV27 and TRBJ1-5; 9 positions match TRBD1. Trimming removed 0 bases from V and 2 bases from J; junction bases left unmatched: 8. Germline CDR1 and CDR2: MNHEY and SMNVEV (reference sequence). The CDR3 has 18 amino acids. CDR3 DNA sequence: TGTGCCAGCAGTTTATCGGCTACAGGGGGCTTCGGCAATCAGCCCCAGCATTTT. It is translated as CASSLSATGGFGNQPQHF.

This rearrangement joins TRBV5-6 to TRBJ1-1, with D hard to call. The germline V and J ends were trimmed by 0 bases and 1 base, with 4 bases remaining between them. The V gene's germline CDR1 is SGHDT and CDR2 YYEEEE. This CDR3 contains 13 residues. The CDR3 protein is CASSLGTNTEAFF. The CDR3 coding sequence is TGTGCCAGCAGCTTGGGGACGAACACTGAAGCTTTCTTT.

V is TRBV29-1 and J is TRBJ2-7; D gene ambiguous. Looked up from germline, CDR1 is SQVTM and CDR2 is ANQGSEA. This CDR3 contains 14 residues. V lost 0 bases to trimming and J lost 6 bases, with 15 bases between them. The CDR3 is CSVEDEESIGEQYV. In DNA, the CDR3 is TGCAGCGTTGAAGATGAGGAAAGTATCGGCGAGCAGTACGTC.

The rearrangement uses TRBV4-3 and TRBJ2-6; 7 bases are shared with TRBD1. The CDR3 has 15 amino acids. With V trimmed by 7 bases and J by 3 bases, 6 bases remained unmatched. Germline V CDR1 and CDR2: LGHNA, YSLEER. DNA of the CDR3: TGCGCCAGCACCGAGGGGGCAAGTGGGGCCAACGTCCTGACTTTC. Its translation: CASTEGASGANVLTF.

The V gene is TRBV5-5, the J gene TRBJ1-1; D is unclear. Germline V gives CDR1 SGHKS, CDR2 YYEKEE (reference sequence). Trimming took off 0 bases at V and 0 bases at J, with 6 bases between the two ends. This CDR3 spans 14 amino acids. Here the CDR3 reads CASSLDSMNTEAFF. In nucleotides, the CDR3 is TGTGCCAGCAGCTTGGACTCAATGAACACTGAAGCTTTCTTT.